A selection of T cell receptor beta chains follows, all from one sample in a study of vaccination effects on CD4 cells after COVID-19. Sequencing was performed with immunoSEQ multiplex PCR; in TCRdb, only in-frame clones are kept and a portion is missing. Seen here are about 26,000 clones, roughly 74% observed once, and the top ten hold roughly 16%. These receptors' antigens are unknown. The input for sequencing was CD4+ T cells from PBMCs cultured with HCoV-NL63 spike peptides, taken before COVID-19 vaccination. The source of these receptors is a human donor who had a prior SARS-CoV-2 infection. Each CDR3 is given with its conserved first and last residue. A D gene is named only where the DNA matches it firmly. The size of a clone is reported for some rows only, either as once, few or many, or as a class for expanded clones.

J,size,V,D,CDR3,DNA
TRBJ1-1,.,TRBV9,.,CASSVAPQGFAEAFF,TGTGCCAGCAGCGTAGCCCCCCAGGGGTTCGCTGAAGCTTTCTTT
TRBJ2-1,.,TRBV11-3,TRBD2,CASQGGTSGYNEQFF,TGTGCCAGCCAGGGCGGGACTAGCGGCTACAATGAGCAGTTCTTC
TRBJ1-3,.,TRBV25-1,.,CASSVFSGNTIYF,TGTGCCAGCAGTGTCTTCTCTGGAAACACCATATATTTT
TRBJ1-1,.,TRBV9,.,CASSVDGRNTEAFF,TGTGCCAGCAGCGTAGACGGACGGAACACTGAAGCTTTCTTT
TRBJ1-4,few,TRBV6-5,.,CASSPDGWNEKLFF,TGTGCCAGCAGCCCGGACGGATGGAATGAAAAACTGTTTTTT
TRBJ1-1,.,TRBV19,.,CATQVGATEAFF,TGTGCAACCCAGGTCGGGGCCACTGAAGCTTTCTTT
TRBJ1-2,.,TRBV10-3,TRBD1,CAIRGTGTNYGYTF,TGTGCCATCAGAGGGACAGGGACCAACTATGGCTACACCTTC
TRBJ1-2,.,TRBV5-6,.,CASSPPTGILGGYTF,TGTGCCAGCAGCCCACCTACAGGGATCCTTGGGGGCTACACCTTC
TRBJ2-3,.,TRBV2,.,CASLERGFTDTQYF,TGTGCCAGCCTCGAACGGGGATTCACAGATACGCAGTATTTT
TRBJ1-5,.,TRBV5-1,.,CASSLGGVDQPQHF,TGCGCCAGCAGCTTGGGAGGGGTGGATCAGCCCCAGCATTTT
TRBJ2-1,.,TRBV5-6,.,CASSLDLEQFF,TGTGCCAGCAGCCTTGACCTTGAGCAGTTCTTC
TRBJ1-6,.,TRBV11-2,.,CASSPRGARPPLHF,TGTGCCAGCAGCCCAAGGGGGGCCAGACCACCCCTCCACTTT
TRBJ1-5,.,TRBV18,.,CASARERSQPQHF,TGTGCCAGCGCCCGGGAGAGAAGTCAGCCCCAGCATTTT
TRBJ2-3,large,TRBV9,TRBD2,CASSVGLAGDSSTDTQYF,TGTGCCAGCAGCGTAGGACTAGCGGGGGACTCTAGCACAGATACGCAGTATTTT
TRBJ2-5,.,TRBV12-3/TRBV12-4,.,CASSLTQETQYF,TGTGCCAGCAGTCTGACCCAAGAGACCCAGTACTTC
TRBJ1-6,.,TRBV2,.,CASSIVPRGNSPLHF,TGTGCCAGCAGCATAGTTCCGAGAGGGAATTCACCCCTCCACTTT
TRBJ2-2,.,TRBV5-1,TRBD1,CASSLNRKGALLDTGELFF,TGCGCCAGCAGCTTAAACCGAAAGGGGGCGCTTTTAGACACCGGGGAGCTGTTTTTT